Listed below are T cell receptor beta chains from one sample, sequenced in a study of PD-1 blockade in classical Hodgkin lymphoma. TCRdb's table, derived via immunoSEQ multiplex PCR, lists solely in-frame clones and lacks some. This sample has 20,000 to 25,000 clones, with 65% to 80% found just once. The sample was CD4+ T cells from blood, taken before the fourth cycle of nivolumab. The receptors were sampled from a human donor with classical Hodgkin lymphoma. CDR3s include the opening cysteine and the closing phenylalanine or tryptophan. Each record gives: V gene, J gene, CDR3 protein.

V: TRBV5-1
J: TRBJ1-6
CDR3: CASSLAGQGRSPLHF

V: TRBV2
J: TRBJ2-5
CDR3: CASSERVPETQYF

V: TRBV14
J: TRBJ1-1
CDR3: CASRRELGAAAFF

V: TRBV5-6
J: TRBJ1-6
CDR3: CASRILGVYNSPLHF

V: TRBV10-1
J: TRBJ2-5
CDR3: CASSEYGSQETQYF

V: TRBV28
J: TRBJ1-5
CDR3: CASSPGNPSNQPQHF

V: TRBV4-1
J: TRBJ2-1
CDR3: CASSQGTSHLGAVDYNEQFF

V: TRBV28
J: TRBJ1-1
CDR3: CASSILGWTEAFF

V: TRBV11-2
J: TRBJ1-2
CDR3: CASSLGPTANYGYTF

V: TRBV7-9
J: TRBJ2-7
CDR3: CASSRDRGTYEQYF

V: TRBV4-3
J: TRBJ1-2
CDR3: CASSSTSYGYTF

V: TRBV19
J: TRBJ2-3
CDR3: CASSTTSGGTDTQYF

V: TRBV6-5
J: TRBJ2-7
CDR3: CASSLLSGQFEQYF

V: TRBV25-1
J: TRBJ2-1
CDR3: CASSAPKGYNEQFF

V: TRBV19
J: TRBJ1-5
CDR3: CASSHLPGQSNQPQHF

V: TRBV5-1
J: TRBJ1-3
CDR3: CASSRGQTSSGNTIYF

V: TRBV7-3
J: TRBJ1-1
CDR3: CASSSNRDTEAFF

V: TRBV6-1
J: TRBJ2-5
CDR3: CASSEPPAQETQYF

V: TRBV29-1
J: TRBJ2-7
CDR3: CSAVTSGGRDEQYF

V: TRBV6-5
J: TRBJ2-6
CDR3: CASSYSSVGANVLTF

V: TRBV5-1
J: TRBJ1-2
CDR3: CASSWAPGQGRHGYTF

V: TRBV4-3
J: TRBJ2-3
CDR3: CASSRTGASTDTQYF

V: TRBV7-9
J: TRBJ2-7
CDR3: CASSLEATGYEQYF

V: TRBV15
J: TRBJ2-5
CDR3: CATSEIQETQYF

V: TRBV6-5
J: TRBJ2-3
CDR3: CASSYSSDRSTDTQYF

V: TRBV15
J: TRBJ1-2
CDR3: CATSILRLAANYGYTF

V: TRBV7-9
J: TRBJ1-2
CDR3: CASSPSGTANYGYTF

V: TRBV4-3
J: TRBJ1-1
CDR3: CASSQDGGTGSYTEAFF

V: TRBV28
J: TRBJ1-1
CDR3: CASSLTGGTEAFF

V: TRBV7-6
J: TRBJ2-1
CDR3: CASSLTSGAYNEQFF

V: TRBV7-3
J: TRBJ2-3
CDR3: CASSIQGPTDTQYF

V: TRBV29-1
J: TRBJ1-6
CDR3: CSVELAPGTLHF

V: TRBV27
J: TRBJ1-1
CDR3: CASSSWTGSGGAFF

V: TRBV7-2
J: TRBJ2-1
CDR3: CASSFLQEQFF

V: TRBV6-5
J: TRBJ1-1
CDR3: CASSYSSADRATEAFF

V: TRBV15
J: TRBJ2-3
CDR3: CATSRASGGADTQYF

V: TRBV5-6
J: TRBJ1-3
CDR3: CASSPGAIGGNTIYF

V: TRBV9
J: TRBJ1-1
CDR3: CASSGTGGNEAFF

V: TRBV7-9
J: TRBJ1-4
CDR3: CASSLVSGATGREKLFF

V: TRBV4-2
J: TRBJ2-1
CDR3: CASSQARGRGYNEQFF

V: TRBV25-1
J: TRBJ2-1
CDR3: CASSEGGRGLINEQFF

V: TRBV10-1
J: TRBJ1-1
CDR3: CASSGRNTEAFF

V: TRBV7-3
J: TRBJ2-1
CDR3: CASSPAGQGYNEQFF

V: TRBV4-1
J: TRBJ2-1
CDR3: CASSQAPPNSYNEQFF

V: TRBV27
J: TRBJ2-7
CDR3: CASSLRGVSYEQYF

V: TRBV5-1
J: TRBJ2-2
CDR3: CASSIWTADTGELFF

V: TRBV23-1
J: TRBJ2-1
CDR3: CASSHPPGQGKNNEQFF

V: TRBV18
J: TRBJ2-7
CDR3: CASSQRTGYEQYF

V: TRBV11-3
J: TRBJ2-1
CDR3: CASSRNLYNEQFF

V: TRBV6-6
J: TRBJ1-2
CDR3: CASSYSGGRNGYTF

V: TRBV28
J: TRBJ1-5
CDR3: CASSLLTGFSNQPQHF

V: TRBV19
J: TRBJ2-7
CDR3: CASSNYRGSYEQYF

V: TRBV10-3
J: TRBJ1-6
CDR3: CAIAGTGDSPLHF

V: TRBV4-1
J: TRBJ1-5
CDR3: CASSSHRVWQPQHF

V: TRBV27
J: TRBJ2-3
CDR3: CASSLLAGGTDTQYF

V: TRBV18
J: TRBJ1-1
CDR3: CASSPGDRGTEAFF

V: TRBV2
J: TRBJ2-1
CDR3: CASREPSGGWFF

V: TRBV6-1
J: TRBJ1-2
CDR3: CASRSFVHNYGYTF

V: TRBV18
J: TRBJ2-2
CDR3: CASSPRQGAGELFF